The 15 T cell receptor beta chains in this list originate from one sample, sequenced in a study of shared clonotypes between healthy human individuals. Generated by immunoSEQ multiplex PCR, the TCRdb table keeps only in-frame clones and is missing some. The sample lists some 2,000,000 clones, about 94% occurring once. Sequencing was performed on naive CD4+ T cells sorted from blood. Subset in this sample: CD45RA+ positively selected. The receptors shown here come from a man between 18 and 29 years old in good health.

The chain carries TRBV7-9 and TRBJ1-3, with unresolved D. Looked up from germline, CDR1 is SEHNR and CDR2 is FQNEAQ (reference sequence). This CDR3 region has 17 residues. V was pared by 7 bases and J by 0 bases, with 19 bases between. CDR3 sequence (DNA): TGTGCCAGCACCAGAGTCCGGCCCCTCGACTCTGGAAACACCATATATTTT. It is translated as CASTRVRPLDSGNTIYF.

The chain links TRBV7-9 to TRBJ2-3, with 7 bases fitting TRBD2. Trimming cost V 2 bases and J 4 bases; bases outside gene matches: 3. CDR1 is SEHNR and CDR2 is FQNEAQ in the germline V gene (reference sequence). CDR3 size: 14 residues. The CDR3 spells CASSLRLASDTQYF. CDR3 DNA sequence: TGTGCCAGCAGCTTACGACTAGCTTCAGATACGCAGTATTTT.

The rearrangement joins TRBV7-2 to TRBJ2-1; 7 bases map to TRBD2. The CDR3 runs 15 residues. CDR1 is SGHTA and CDR2 is FQGNSA in the germline V gene. Losses at the gene ends were 5 bases for V and 3 bases for J; bases not matched to a gene: 7. The DNA of the CDR3 is TGTGCCAGCAGCCTTACCTGGGGGGGCTACAATGAGCAGTTCTTC. This encodes CASSLTWGGYNEQFF.

The chain uses TRBV6-5 and TRBJ1-6; unclear D gene. The CDR3 loop spans 14 amino acids. In germline, CDR1 is MNHEY, CDR2 SVGAGI. The V gene lost 2 bases and the J gene lost 10 bases, with 12 bases spanning the gap. The CDR3 sequence is CASSYGQANSPLHF. As DNA, the CDR3 is TGTGCCAGCAGTTACGGGCAGGCGAACTCACCCCTCCACTTT.

The V gene is TRBV2, the J gene TRBJ1-5; no clear D gene. CDR1 SNHLY and CDR2 FYNNEI come from the germline V gene. This CDR3 has 14 amino acids. V was pared by 4 bases and J by 3 bases, with 10 bases between. CDR3 protein: CASSGMGFNQPQHF. CDR3 nucleotides: TGTGCCAGCAGTGGAATGGGTTTCAATCAGCCCCAGCATTTT.

This chain uses TRBV18 with TRBJ2-7, with D tentatively TRBD2 (6 bases). V was clipped by 0 bases and J by 13 bases, with 13 bases between them. The CDR3 totals 12 residues. The germline gives CDR1 KGHSH, CDR2 LQKENI. In DNA, the CDR3 is TGTGCCAGCTCACCACCGGCGGGGACCAGCTACTTC. Encoded protein: CASSPPAGTSYF.

The chain carries TRBV2 and TRBJ2-3; D ambiguous. Trimming removed 8 bases at V and 0 bases at J, with 18 bases between. The length of the CDR3 is 16 residues. The germline V gene has CDR1 SNHLY and CDR2 FYNNEI. The CDR3 sequence is CASRPMSVPSTDTQYF. The CDR3 DNA follows: TGTGCCAGCCGTCCCATGTCTGTTCCTAGCACAGATACGCAGTATTTT.

The gene calls are TRBV5-4 and TRBJ2-7; D is perhaps TRBD2 (6 bases). The CDR3 totals 13 residues. V gave up 0 bases and J gave up 7 bases, with 11 bases separating them. The germline gives CDR1 SGHNT, CDR2 YYREEE (reference sequence). CDR3 loop: CASSLAQGGEQYF. The CDR3 DNA reads TGTGCCAGCAGCTTGGCCCAAGGAGGGGAGCAGTACTTC. The full variable domain, its missing parts supplied by reference TRBV5-4 and TRBJ2-7, is ETGVTQSPTHLIKTRGQQVTLRCSSQSGHNTVSWYQQALGQGPQFIFQYYREEENGRGNFPPRFSGLQFPNYSSELNVNALELDDSALYLCASSLAQGGEQYFGPGTRLTVT.

Concerning this clone: A junction end diverges from the germline sequence, so it may reflect a read error. The V call is TRBV5-4, the J call TRBJ1-1; 8 bases map to TRBD1. Germline V lookup: CDR1 SGHNT, CDR2 YYREEE (reference sequence). The CDR3 extends over 12 amino acids. The CDR3 bases are TGTGCCAGCCGCTTTGGACAGGGCGAAGCTTTCTTT. Protein: CASRFGQGEAFF.

The chain uses TRBV7-8 and TRBJ2-1; 8 bases agree with TRBD1. This CDR3 has 16 residues. J gave up 9 bases and V 6 bases, and 16 bases lay outside the gene matches. Germline assignment: CDR1 SGHVS and CDR2 FQNEAQ. The CDR3 DNA is TGTGCCAGCAGTCCTCAGGGGGCCCCGGGCCTAAGTGAGCAGTTCTTC. Translating gives CASSPQGAPGLSEQFF.

This chain joins TRBV11-1 and TRBJ2-2; no clear D gene. The ends were cut back, 7 bases at V and 5 bases at J, with 11 bases in the middle. The CDR3 contains 13 residues. From germline, CDR1 is SGHAT and CDR2 FQDESV (reference sequence). The CDR3 loop reads CASKLDPTGELFF. CDR3 DNA: TGTGCCAGCAAACTGGACCCTACCGGGGAGCTGTTTTTT. Supplemented by reference TRBV11-1 and TRBJ2-2, the full variable domain reads EAEVAQSPRYKITEKSQAVAFWCDPISGHATLYWYRQILGQGPELLVQFQDESVVDDSQLPKDRFSAERLKGVDSTLKIQPAELGDSAMYLCASKLDPTGELFFGEGSRLTVL.

The V and J genes are TRBV10-3 and TRBJ2-7; possibly TRBD1 or TRBD2 for D (5 bases each). The CDR3 is 12 residues long. Germline values: CDR1 ENHRY, CDR2 SYGVKD. The V end was cut by 6 bases, the J end by 0 bases, with 6 bases between. CDR3 sequence reads: CAIRGDSYEQYF. DNA for the CDR3: TGTGCCATCAGGGGGGACTCCTACGAGCAGTACTTC.

The chain links TRBV28 to TRBJ1-4; D ambiguous. The CDR3 runs to 16 residues. The germline V gene encodes CDR1 MDHEN and CDR2 SYDVKM. V was shortened by 5 bases and J by 3 bases, with 16 bases between the two germline ends. For the CDR3, the DNA is TGTGCCAGCAGTCCCGGAGGAAGGGCAGCTAATGAAAAACTGTTTTTT. Protein sequence: CASSPGGRAANEKLFF.

The V gene is TRBV7-3, the J gene TRBJ1-3; D is ambiguous. V lost 5 bases and J lost 4, with 9 bases in between. CDR1 and CDR2 (germline): SGHTA, FQGTGA. CDR3 size: 13 residues. CDR3 bases: TGTGCCAGCAGCGCCAGACGCGGAAACACCATATATTTT. It is translated as CASSARRGNTIYF.

The chain uses TRBV30 and TRBJ1-3, with D perhaps matching TRBD1 (6 bases). CDR3 size: 16 residues. V was pared by 0 bases and J by 1 base, with 13 bases between. Germline V gives CDR1 GTSNPN, CDR2 SVGIG (reference sequence). The CDR3 protein is CAWSVQGRGSGNTIYF. The CDR3 DNA is TGTGCCTGGAGTGTACAAGGCAGGGGATCTGGAAACACCATATATTTT.